One sample yielded the 21 T cell receptor beta chains listed below, sequenced in a study of blood T cell repertoires in COVID-19. The assay was immunoSEQ multiplex PCR, and TCRdb's table has in-frame clones only and misses some. The data show around 180,000 clones, about 88% seen once. Sequencing was carried out using peripheral blood. These receptors all come from a man aged 55 to 70 with acute or convalescent COVID-19.

The V and J genes are TRBV7-9 and TRBJ2-7; tentative D call: TRBD1 (6 bases). The V end was cut by 4 bases, the J end by 3 bases, with 10 bases between. Germline V gene data show CDR1 as SEHNR and CDR2 as FQNEAQ (reference sequence). The CDR3 is 13 residues long. DNA of the CDR3: TGTGCCAGCAGCTACGGACAGTTCTACGAGCAGTACTTC. Translating it yields CASSYGQFYEQYF.

CDR3 in amino acids: CASSVGNTIYF. The CDR3 DNA is TGTGCCTCGTCTGTTGGAAACACCATATATTTT. The chain combines TRBV30 with TRBJ1-3; the D is unclear. CDR3 length equals 11 residues. Germline lookup yields CDR1 GTSNPN and CDR2 SVGIG (reference sequence). Trimming removed 7 bases at V and 3 bases at J, with 7 bases between.

This clone was observed a single time. The chain is built from TRBV5-1 and TRBJ1-5; possibly TRBD1 for D (5 bases). Per germline, CDR1 SGHRS and CDR2 YFSETQ. The CDR3 contains 15 residues. V dropped 4 bases and J dropped 2 bases, with 13 bases sitting between them. DNA of the CDR3: TGCGCCAGCAGCCCGCTCGGGGGGGGCAATCAGCCCCAGCATTTT. Amino acids: CASSPLGGGNQPQHF. The full variable domain, rest sourced from reference TRBV5-1 and TRBJ1-5, is KAGVTQTPRYLIKTRGQQVTLSCSPISGHRSVSWYQQTPGQGLQFLFEYFSETQRNKGNFPGRFSGRQFSNSRSEMNVSTLELGDSALYLCASSPLGGGNQPQHFGDGTRLSIL.

DNA for the CDR3: TGTGCCAGCAGCTTATCAGGGACAGGGGTCACTGAAGCTTTCTTT. Residues: CASSLSGTGVTEAFF. The gene calls are TRBV7-3 and TRBJ1-1, with TRBD1 matching 10 bases. Germline V gene lookup returns CDR1 SGHTA and CDR2 FQGTGA. This CDR3 is built from 15 residues. V shed 2 bases and J 4 bases; nucleotides not matched to a gene: 4. Looking up the rest from reference TRBV7-3 and TRBJ1-1 gives the full variable domain: GAGVSQTPSNKVTEKGKYVELRCDPISGHTALYWYRQSLGQGPEFLIYFQGTGAADDSGLPNDRFFAVRPEGSVSTLKIQRTERGDSAVYLCASSLSGTGVTEAFFGQGTRLTVV.

The CDR3 region has the DNA TGCGCCAGCAGCTTGGGCGGCGGGGGGGCCAGCGAGACCCAGTACTTC. The encoded protein is CASSLGGGGASETQYF. The gene calls are TRBV5-1 and TRBJ2-5; 9 bases are shared with TRBD2. Germline V CDR1 and CDR2: SGHRS, YFSETQ. CDR3 size: 16 residues. V gave up 0 bases and J gave up 5 bases; unmatched junction bases: 8.

This sequence joins TRBV11-2 and TRBJ2-1; 7 bases agree with TRBD1. Germline assignment: CDR1 SGHAT and CDR2 FQNNGV. Trimming cost V 4 bases and J 1 base; bases outside gene matches: 7. The CDR3 is 16 amino acids. The CDR3: CASSSRQGPSYNEQFF. The CDR3 nucleotides read TGTGCCAGCAGCTCTAGACAGGGTCCATCCTACAATGAGCAGTTCTTC.

V and J are TRBV24-1 and TRBJ2-5; 7 nucleotides match TRBD1. Germline values: CDR1 KGHDR, CDR2 SFDVKD. V lost 6 bases and J lost 2; bases outside the gene matches: 2. The CDR3 is 13 residues long. The CDR3 here is CATSPGQQETQYF. CDR3 in DNA: TGTGCCACCAGTCCGGGACAGCAAGAGACCCAGTACTTC.

To note about this clone: Mismatch with germline at one junction end may stem from a read error. The J gene is TRBJ1-2, the V gene TRBV24-1, with D tentatively TRBD1 (5 bases). Germline V lookup: CDR1 KGHDR, CDR2 SFDVKD. The CDR3 runs to 12 residues. CDR3 bases: TGTGCCACCAGTGGTGACAGCTATAGCTACACCTTC. It translates to CATSGDSYSYTF.

The chain uses TRBV5-8 and TRBJ2-7; 7 bases align to TRBD1. The CDR3 sequence is 13 residues long. CDR1 SGHTS and CDR2 YDEGEE come from the germline V gene. The trim removed 5 bases at V and 6 bases at J, leaving 8 bases unmatched. The CDR3 nucleotides are TGTGCCAGCAGACTAACAGGGGTGGGCGAGCAGTACGTC. This translates into CASRLTGVGEQYV.

The V call is TRBV18, the J call TRBJ2-7; 11 bases match TRBD2. Looked up from germline, CDR1 is KGHSH and CDR2 is LQKENI. V was pared by 4 bases and J by 1 base, with 6 bases of the junction left unmatched. The length of the CDR3 is 16 residues. The CDR3 loop reads CASSLTTSGGSYEQYV. CDR3 DNA sequence: TGTGCCAGCTCACTGACTACTAGCGGGGGATCCTACGAGCAGTACGTC.

The chain recombines TRBV9 with TRBJ2-5; D might be TRBD1 (5 bases). The CDR3 spans 13 residues. Germline V gives CDR1 SGDLS, CDR2 YYNGEE. V was pared by 0 bases and J by 9 bases, with 12 bases between. The CDR3 loop reads CASSVDVKGAQYF. The CDR3 nucleotides are TGTGCCAGCAGCGTAGACGTAAAAGGGGCCCAGTACTTC.

V is TRBV5-1 and J is TRBJ1-2; the D gene is possibly TRBD1 (6 bases). V lost 0 bases to trimming and J lost 2 bases, with 8 bases between them. Germline V lookup: CDR1 SGHRS, CDR2 YFSETQ. This CDR3 spans 14 amino acids. CDR3 DNA: TGCGCCAGCAGCTTGGAGGGGACAAACTATGGCTACACCTTC. Encoded protein: CASSLEGTNYGYTF.

This chain joins TRBV30 and TRBJ1-2, with TRBD1 matching over 8 bases. After removal of 8 bases from V and 7 bases from J, the junction contained 12 bases not matched to a gene. Germline V gene sequence: CDR1 GTSNPN, CDR2 SVGIG (reference sequence). The CDR3 loop spans 13 amino acids. The chain's CDR3 is CAADRVEVAGYTF. CDR3 DNA: TGTGCCGCGGACAGGGTTGAAGTGGCTGGCTACACCTTC.

The chain has TRBV7-8 and TRBJ2-7, with D tentatively TRBD1 (6 bases). The germline CDR1 and CDR2 sequences are SGHVS and FQNEAQ. The CDR3 is made up of 13 amino acids. The ends were cut back, 5 bases at V and 5 bases at J, with 13 bases in the middle. The CDR3 spells CASSLTGSDEQYF. The DNA of the CDR3 is TGTGCCAGCAGCCTTACAGGGAGCGACGAGCAGTACTTC.

The rearrangement links TRBV29-1 to TRBJ1-2; 7 bases are shared with TRBD1. CDR1 and CDR2 (germline): SQVTM, ANQGSEA. CDR3 length equals 12 residues. V gave up 7 bases and J gave up 3 bases; unmatched junction bases: 5. The CDR3 loop reads CSAGGQHYGYTF. CDR3 coding DNA: TGCAGCGCCGGGGGACAGCACTATGGCTACACCTTC.

The V and J genes are TRBV5-8 and TRBJ1-5; the D gene is possibly TRBD1 (6 bases). The CDR3 spans 13 residues. In germline, CDR1 is SGHTS, CDR2 YDEGEE. V lost 3 bases to trimming and J lost 6 bases, with 10 bases between them. The CDR3 DNA reads TGTGCCAGCAGCTACCGCAGGGGTCAGCCCCAGCATTTT. It specifies CASSYRRGQPQHF.

On this clone: Other DNA sequences in this specimen translate into the identical CDR3. The chain employs TRBV4-2 and TRBJ1-1; the D is unclear. Germline CDR1 reads LGHNA; CDR2 reads YNFKEQ. With 0 bases removed from V and 5 bases from J, the gap between germline ends came to 7 bases. The CDR3 contains 13 residues. The CDR3: CASSQDRGTEAFF. Here the CDR3 DNA reads TGTGCCAGCAGCCAAGATAGAGGAACTGAAGCTTTCTTT.

The chain joins TRBV4-1 to TRBJ2-7; TRBD2 matches at 11 bases. The CDR3 runs to 15 residues. Germline CDR1 MGHRA, CDR2 YSYEKL. The V gene end was trimmed by 4 bases and the J gene end by 2 bases; junction bases not matched to a gene: 4. As DNA, the CDR3 is TGCGCCAGCAGCCCCGGGACTAGCGGCACCTACGAGCAGTACTTC. Translating it yields CASSPGTSGTYEQYF.

The chain has TRBV30 and TRBJ1-5; 7 positions agree with TRBD1. The CDR3 runs to 15 residues. Germline trimming cut 1 base from V and 0 bases from J; bases unmatched to any gene: 3. Germline-derived CDR1 and CDR2 are GTSNPN and SVGIG (reference sequence). The CDR3 loop is CAWSEQGYSNQPQHF. The DNA of the CDR3 is TGTGCCTGGAGTGAACAGGGGTATAGCAATCAGCCCCAGCATTTT.

The rearrangement uses TRBV7-2 and TRBJ2-7; TRBD1 agrees at 7 bases. V dropped 2 bases and J dropped 3; count of bases not matched to a gene: 1. There are 13 residues in the CDR3. Germline values: CDR1 SGHTA, CDR2 FQGNSA. This CDR3 is CASSLNRGYEQYF. The CDR3 region has the DNA TGTGCCAGCAGCTTAAACAGGGGCTACGAGCAGTACTTC. Filled out from reference TRBV7-2 and TRBJ2-7, the complete variable domain reads GAGVSQSPSNKVTEKGKDVELRCDPISGHTALYWYRQSLGQGLEFLIYFQGNSAPDKSGLPSDRFSAERTGGSVSTLTIQRTQQEDSAVYLCASSLNRGYEQYFGPGTRLTVT.

V is TRBV9 and J is TRBJ1-2, with D perhaps matching TRBD1 (6 bases). The V gene lost 4 bases and the J gene lost 3 bases, with 16 bases spanning the gap. The CDR3 runs to 15 residues. Germline CDR1 and CDR2: SGDLS and YYNGEE. CDR3 nucleotide sequence: TGTGCCAGCAGCACCCGGGACATTATGGACTATGGCTACACCTTC. Protein: CASSTRDIMDYGYTF.